The 21 T cell receptor beta chains below come from one sample, sequenced in a study of T cell repertoires in ileal Crohn's disease. Indicated time point: inflamed ileum from the surgical specimen. Produced via immunoSEQ multiplex PCR; TCRdb's table is partial and in-frame only. The repertoire holds around 16,000 clones, with under 95% as singletons. Sequencing input: ileal tissue. The receptors come from an adult with Crohn's disease.

The chain employs TRBV10-2 and TRBJ2-1; D is ambiguous. Germline CDR1 and CDR2: WSHSY and SAAADI. The V gene lost 3 bases and the J gene lost 11 bases, with 11 bases spanning the gap. The CDR3 runs 12 residues. The CDR3 DNA reads TGCGCCAGCAGTGAATGGGTGGGTAAGCAGTTCTTC. Protein product: CASSEWVGKQFF.

The rearrangement links TRBV5-1 to TRBJ2-7; a possible D gene is TRBD1 (7 bases). CDR1 is SGHRS and CDR2 is YFSETQ in the germline V gene. V was cut by 2 bases and J by 1 base, with 13 bases left in between. The CDR3 has 15 residues. The CDR3 region is CASSFGGTDSYEQYF. CDR3 sequence (DNA): TGCGCCAGCAGCTTTGGCGGGACAGATTCCTACGAGCAGTACTTC.

The chain has TRBV2 and TRBJ1-6; weak D call: TRBD1 (6 bases). With 4 bases removed from V and 9 bases from J, the gap between germline ends came to 13 bases. The V gene's germline CDR1 is SNHLY and CDR2 FYNNEI. The CDR3 consists of 14 residues. In DNA, the CDR3 is TGTGCCAGCAGTGCGGCAGGGGAGGTTTCACCCCTCCACTTT. It is translated as CASSAAGEVSPLHF. Combining the CDR3 with reference TRBV2 and TRBJ1-6 gives the whole variable domain EPEVTQTPSHQVTQMGQEVILRCVPISNHLYFYWYRQILGQKVEFLVSFYNNEISEKSEIFDDQFSVERPDGSNFTLKIRSTKLEDSAMYFCASSAAGEVSPLHFGNGTRLTVT.

The J gene is TRBJ2-3, the V gene TRBV2, with D maybe TRBD2 (6 bases). This CDR3 is 16 amino acids long. The germline CDR1 and CDR2 sequences are SNHLY and FYNNEI. Trimming cost V 5 bases and J 6 bases, with 21 bases left between them. This CDR3 reads CASSPGLLLSADTQYF. The CDR3 DNA reads TGTGCCAGCAGTCCAGGACTATTACTTTCTGCGGATACGCAGTATTTT.

The chain is built from TRBV6-6 and TRBJ2-1, with D unclear. Trimming cost V 6 bases and J 7 bases, with 13 bases left between them. CDR1 is MNHNY, CDR2 SVGAGI, per germline (reference sequence). The CDR3 is made up of 13 amino acids. CDR3 loop: CASRPLSQNEQFF. Written as DNA, the CDR3 is TGTGCCAGCAGACCACTCTCCCAAAATGAGCAGTTCTTC.

The chain combines TRBV28 with TRBJ2-7; perhaps TRBD1 as D (6 bases). The CDR3 loop spans 17 amino acids. The germline V gene has CDR1 MDHEN and CDR2 SYDVKM. Trimming removed 4 bases at V and 1 base at J, with 20 bases between. The CDR3 coding sequence is TGTGCCAGCAGTTGGGACCTGATGACAGGCCTTTCCTACGAGCAGTACTTC. Translating gives CASSWDLMTGLSYEQYF.

This clone appeared once. V gene TRBV2 combines with J gene TRBJ2-1; D perhaps matches TRBD2 (6 bases). The V end was cut by 8 bases, the J end by 7 bases, with 24 bases between. CDR1 SNHLY and CDR2 FYNNEI come from the germline V gene. This CDR3 spans 16 amino acids. The CDR3 DNA sequence: TGTGCCAGCGAACTAAGGGCGTGGGGGGTACAGAATGAGCAGTTCTTC. Residues: CASELRAWGVQNEQFF.

Turning to this clone: It is unclear where the CDR3 begins or ends on the DNA, so no DNA is shown, and the CDR3 is as TCRdb lists it. The chain carries TRBV7-9 and TRBJ1-2; the D call in the table, TRBD1, was not verified against the DNA. The CDR3 length is 12 residues, termini included. The germline gives CDR1 SEHNR, CDR2 FQNEAQ (reference sequence). CDR3 sequence reads: CASSVGQGIHTF.

This chain uses TRBV19 with TRBJ1-4, with 8 bases matching TRBD1. J lost 8 bases, V lost 4 bases, and 12 bases had no gene match. In germline, CDR1 is LNHDA, CDR2 SQIVND (reference sequence). CDR3 size: 16 residues. The CDR3 nucleotides read TGTGCCAGTAGTACGTCCGTACCAGGGGGCCGAGAAAAACTGTTTTTT. Translated: CASSTSVPGGREKLFF.

The V gene is TRBV5-6, the J gene TRBJ1-2; D is undetermined. Looked up from germline, CDR1 is SGHDT and CDR2 is YYEEEE. V was shortened by 0 bases and J by 0 bases, with 12 bases between the two germline ends. The CDR3 is 16 residues long. In DNA form, the CDR3 reads TGTGCCAGCAGCTTGGGAACAGCGAATACTAACTATGGCTACACCTTC. Translation gives CASSLGTANTNYGYTF.

The chain links TRBV4-1 to TRBJ2-5; 7 positions match TRBD1. The CDR3 sequence is 16 residues long. Germline V lookup: CDR1 MGHRA, CDR2 YSYEKL. V lost 3 bases and J lost 5; bases outside the gene matches: 12. CDR3 DNA: TGCGCCAGCAGCCAGCCCAGAGGAGACAGGGACGAGACCCAGTACTTC. Translated: CASSQPRGDRDETQYF.

The genes are TRBV7-9 and TRBJ1-1, with D possibly being TRBD1 (5 bases). This CDR3 has 13 amino acids. V gave up 4 bases and J gave up 1 base, with 7 bases separating them. Germline assignment: CDR1 SEHNR and CDR2 FQNEAQ (reference sequence). CDR3 amino acids: CASSWGPNTEAFF. CDR3 nucleotide sequence: TGTGCCAGCAGCTGGGGACCGAACACTGAAGCTTTCTTT. Supplemented by reference TRBV7-9 and TRBJ1-1, the full variable domain reads DTGVSQNPRHKITKRGQNVTFRCDPISEHNRLYWYRQTLGQGPEFLTYFQNEAQLEKSRLLSDRFSAERPKGSFSTLEIQRTEQGDSAMYLCASSWGPNTEAFFGQGTRLTVV.

The CDR3 protein is CASSLETGEQYF. CDR3 sequence (DNA): TGTGCCAGCAGCTTAGAGACAGGAGAGCAGTACTTC. The chain carries TRBV11-2 and TRBJ2-7; D might be TRBD1 (6 bases). CDR1 SGHAT and CDR2 FQNNGV come from the germline V gene. The germline V and J ends were trimmed by 0 bases and 7 bases, with 7 bases remaining between them. The CDR3 covers 12 residues.

The chain employs TRBV7-2 and TRBJ1-2; unclear D gene. From germline, CDR1 is SGHTA and CDR2 FQGNSA. V lost 2 bases, J lost 5 bases, and 6 bases lay in between. The CDR3 consists of 12 residues. In DNA form, the CDR3 reads TGTGCCAGCAGCTTATCGGGTTATGGCTACACCTTC. The encoded protein is CASSLSGYGYTF.

The rearrangement joins TRBV29-1 to TRBJ1-1, with D perhaps matching TRBD1 (6 bases). Germline-derived CDR1 and CDR2 are SQVTM and ANQGSEA. V shed 6 bases and J shed 3 bases, with 17 bases lying between them. CDR3 length: 14 residues. The CDR3 sequence: CSVLRGDKDTEAFF. CDR3 nucleotides: TGCAGCGTCCTTAGAGGGGACAAGGACACTGAAGCTTTCTTT.

This chain connects TRBV28 to TRBJ1-1; D uncertain. The CDR3 is 12 residues long. The germline CDR1 and CDR2 sequences are MDHEN and SYDVKM. V was cut by 4 bases and J by 3 bases, with 6 bases left in between. The CDR3 nucleotides read TGTGCCAGCAGTTCCCAGGACACTGAAGCTTTCTTT. The encoded protein is CASSSQDTEAFF.

This rearrangement joins TRBV4-2 to TRBJ1-3, with D unclear. In germline, CDR1 is LGHNA, CDR2 YNFKEQ. V lost 0 bases, J lost 4 bases, and 10 bases lay in between. The CDR3 spans 15 residues. CDR3 nucleotide sequence: TGTGCCAGCAGCCAAGATATCCCAGCGGGAAACACCATATATTTT. Its translation is CASSQDIPAGNTIYF.

V is TRBV5-6 and J is TRBJ1-5; TRBD1 agrees at 10 bases. The CDR3 totals 14 residues. Trimming took 3 bases from V and 7 from J; bases not matched to a gene: 4. The V gene's germline CDR1 is SGHDT and CDR2 YYEEEE. The CDR3 spells CASSSGQGLQPQHF. In DNA, the CDR3 is TGTGCCAGCAGCTCGGGACAGGGGCTACAGCCCCAGCATTTT.

V usage is TRBV6-1 and J usage is TRBJ1-3, with D hard to call. Germline V CDR1 and CDR2: MNHNS, SASEGT. Trimming left V 1 base short and J 3 bases short, with 13 bases between. CDR3 length equals 16 residues. The CDR3 bases are TGTGCCAGCAGTGAAGACTTTTTGGGGTTTGGAAACACCATATATTTT. This translates into CASSEDFLGFGNTIYF.

The rearrangement joins TRBV30 to TRBJ2-5, with D perhaps TRBD2 (5 bases). The CDR3 runs 11 residues. Germline CDR1 and CDR2: GTSNPN and SVGIG (reference sequence). The CDR3 loop reads CACEGTGTQYF. CDR3 sequence (DNA): TGTGCATGCGAGGGCACTGGGACCCAGTACTTC.

This chain connects TRBV5-6 to TRBJ1-1; TRBD1 is a possible D gene (5 bases). The V gene lost 2 bases and the J gene lost 5 bases, with 13 bases spanning the gap. The germline V gene has CDR1 SGHDT and CDR2 YYEEEE. This CDR3 spans 14 amino acids. DNA for the CDR3: TGTGCCAGCAGCTTTCACCAGGGTTTGACTGAAGCTTTCTTT. This encodes CASSFHQGLTEAFF. The whole variable domain, remainder taken from reference TRBV5-6 and TRBJ1-1, is DAGVTQSPTHLIKTRGQQVTLRCSPKSGHDTVSWYQQALGQGPQFIFQYYEEEERQRGNFPDRFSGHQFPNYSSELNVNALLLGDSALYLCASSFHQGLTEAFFGQGTRLTVV.